This T cell receptor beta chain was documented in a study of T cells in Graves' hyperthyroidism and ophthalmopathy. Points from the study as a whole: Ophthalmopathy was separated from stable hyperthyroidism by a 13 V-J model. The blood repertoire included most of the expanded thyroid clonotypes above 0.001.

Amplification targeted TCR beta CDR3 regions from RNA transcripts. Carried out on the TCR CDR3, a first-round RT-PCR used the HTBI primer set. TCRdb re-called the multiplex PCR reads with MiXCR, one entry per CDR3 protein. In the table there are 270,000 or so distinct CDR3 sequences, around 15% of which are singletons. The study collected blood at first hyperthyroidism diagnosis, before any ophthalmopathy symptoms arose. As for this clonotype: Antigen: not known.

The receptor comes from a woman aged 45-65 years with Graves' hyperthyroidism that later progressed to Graves' ophthalmopathy. Sequencing was carried out using blood.

This CDR3 is CASSIIRPAGLTDTQYF. As DNA, the CDR3 is TGTGCCAGTAGTATTATTCGACCAGCGGGACTCACAGATACGCAGTATTTT. The J gene is TRBJ2-3, the V gene TRBV19; 7 nucleotides agree with TRBD2. Germline loops: CDR1 LNHDA, CDR2 SQIVND (reference sequence). The CDR3 sequence is 17 residues long. The junction had 11 bases not matched to a gene; V was cut back by 3 bases and J by 2 bases.